This T cell receptor beta chain was documented in a study of blood T cell repertoires in COVID-19 (dated by TCRdb to 2018 to 2020). Turning to the overall study: Collaborator samples came from the United States, Italy and Spain and covered acute and convalescent phases of COVID-19. The material from the prospective study consisted of cDNA or gDNA derived from T cells, B-cell-depleted T cells, or PBMCs. A freely available public database, intended as a resource for researchers studying the immune response to SARS-CoV-2, is where the repertoires were released. Deeply sampled blood TCRbeta repertoires from subjects exposed to, actively infected with, or recovered from COVID-19 were included in the dataset. The samples were drawn from two sources: the first 160 participants of the ongoing ImmuneRACE study, and over 950 subjects contributed by 6 global collaborators. HLA class I and class II types, where available, came from metadata supplied by the sample provider rather than from assay-based typing. Nearly every sample came with metadata listing a de-identified subject ID, COVID-19 status, age in years and sex.

Collaborating institutions collected whole blood in K2EDTA tubes following their own protocols. Collaborator samples were shipped for TCRbeta analysis as frozen whole blood, isolated PBMCs, or DNA extracted from either sample type. Broad study findings and their caveats: Clinical and demographic metadata were provided uncurated, with the amount varying by source and participant.

TCRbeta CDR3 regions were amplified from genomic DNA by means of the immunoSEQ Assay, a bias-controlled multiplex PCR. Processing in the source paper ran as follows. Within the assay, amplification of reference gene primers was used to estimate how many nucleated cells each sample contained. To quantify the absolute abundance of each unique TCRbeta CDR3 rearrangement, sequence reads were collapsed and filtered. For each sample, productive Simpson clonality was calculated by taking the square root of Simpson's diversity index across productive rearrangements. Sourced from immuneACCESS, this table was stored by TCRdb with only in-frame sequences that have V and J called. A share of the clones is absent; for the studies checked, an unresolved V gene accounts for under half, and the remainder has no known explanation. The D gene and trimming were derived from the DNA, and the V and J assignments and clone size from that table. This sample has roughly 130,000 clones in its table, and around 80% of those were observed once. Of the sample, over 15% falls within the top ten clones.

Regarding this clone: Its target antigen remains unknown. Base qualities are not recorded, but no much larger clone differs from it by a single base.

Material: peripheral blood. The sequence derives from a middle-aged man with acute or convalescent COVID-19.

CDR3 region: CASSLGRGRPDTQYF. In nucleotide form, the sequence is TGTGCCAGCAGCTTAGGAAGGGGGCGGCCAGATACGCAGTATTTT. The sequence joins TRBV11-2 to TRBJ2-3, with 7 junctional bases fitting TRBD1. Reading from cysteine to phenylalanine, the CDR3 counts 15 amino acids. The only DNA kept is the CDR3, 45 bases in frame from the first base. Compared with germline, V lacks 1 base and J lacks 4 bases; bases without a gene match: 5. According to the germline V gene, CDR1 reads SGHAT and CDR2 reads FQNNGV.